A selection of T cell receptor beta chains follows, all from one sample in a study of blood T cells in healthy people across ages. MiXCR, run by TCRdb on the 5' RACE reads, gives a single entry per CDR3 protein. The sample lists hundreds of thousands of distinct CDR3 sequences, roughly half occurring once. Material: blood. Every receptor here comes from a woman of 80 years or more in good health. The CDR3 runs from the conserved cysteine through the conserved F or W. For some rows the clone size is stated as once, few or many, or as a class when expanded; others skip it.

CDR3aa	abundance	v_gene	j_gene
CSVGTGTSYEQYF	few	TRBV29-1	TRBJ2-7
CASSSPKTNTGELFF	-	TRBV5-1	TRBJ2-2
CASSKEIGTSRPSSYNEQFF	many	TRBV21-1	TRBJ2-1
CASSQELTGYEQYF	few	TRBV2	TRBJ2-7
CASSFNGGEIYEQYF	-	TRBV5-1	TRBJ2-7
CASSPQKYNEQFF	-	TRBV18	TRBJ2-1
CSATGGGRVETQYF	few	TRBV20-1	TRBJ2-5
CASSPWTASNIQYF	few	TRBV5-1	TRBJ2-4
CSVEVSDTQYF	many	TRBV29-1	TRBJ2-3
CSGGEGAAAFF	-	TRBV29-1	TRBJ1-1
CSARGQNYQPQHF	few	TRBV20-1	TRBJ1-5
CASSSPQAGARNTQYF	-	TRBV6-6	TRBJ2-3
CASSLADNQPQHF	-	TRBV27	TRBJ1-5
CASTRWAGEYSYNEQFF	many	TRBV21-1	TRBJ2-1
CASSLSLLGNTEAFF	-	TRBV27	TRBJ1-1
CASTSGTRRSDTQYF	few	TRBV7-9	TRBJ2-3
CASSDTGGPNAYEQYF	few	TRBV6-1	TRBJ2-7
CVSGGTRDTETQYF	once	TRBV7-9	TRBJ2-3
CAISTGQTQYF	many	TRBV7-9	TRBJ2-5
CASSLDQGNTEAFF	-	TRBV5-1	TRBJ1-1
CSIGGRSNEKLFF	once	TRBV29-1	TRBJ1-4
CASSVPHTETQYF	many	TRBV28	TRBJ2-5